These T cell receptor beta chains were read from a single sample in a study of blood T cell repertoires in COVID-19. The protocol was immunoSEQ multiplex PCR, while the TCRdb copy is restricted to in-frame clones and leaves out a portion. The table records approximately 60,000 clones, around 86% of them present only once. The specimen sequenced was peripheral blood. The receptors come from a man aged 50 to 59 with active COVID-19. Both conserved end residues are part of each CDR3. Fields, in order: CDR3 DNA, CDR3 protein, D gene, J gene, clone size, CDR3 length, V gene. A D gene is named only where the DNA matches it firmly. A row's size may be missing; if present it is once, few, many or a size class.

CDR3nt: TGTGCCAGCAGGACCAGACAGGAGAACACTGAAGCTTTCTTT
CDR3aa: CASRTRQENTEAFF
d_gene: NA
j_gene: TRBJ1-1
abundance: NA
len: 14
v_gene: TRBV6-6

CDR3nt: TGTGCCACCAGTGACTATGGAGAGTACCAAGAGACCCAGTACTTC
CDR3aa: CATSDYGEYQETQYF
d_gene: NA
j_gene: TRBJ2-5
abundance: NA
len: 15
v_gene: TRBV24-1

CDR3nt: TGTGCCAGCAGTTTATCCGGGACAGCACTCCACTTT
CDR3aa: CASSLSGTALHF
d_gene: TRBD1
j_gene: TRBJ1-6
abundance: NA
len: 12
v_gene: TRBV28

CDR3nt: TGCAGCGTCTACAGAGCTACAGGGGCTTTGGACACTGAAGCTTTCTTT
CDR3aa: CSVYRATGALDTEAFF
d_gene: TRBD1
j_gene: TRBJ1-1
abundance: NA
len: 16
v_gene: TRBV29-1

CDR3nt: TGTGCCAGCAGCCAGGGACTTCCGATGGGGGAGCTGTTTTTT
CDR3aa: CASSQGLPMGELFF
d_gene: NA
j_gene: TRBJ2-2
abundance: NA
len: 14
v_gene: TRBV9

CDR3nt: TGTGCCACCTCCCCGGGACAGGGGGCGCGAATCTACGAGCAGTACTTC
CDR3aa: CATSPGQGARIYEQYF
d_gene: TRBD1
j_gene: TRBJ2-7
abundance: NA
len: 16
v_gene: TRBV15

CDR3nt: TGTGCCAGCAGACCTTTAGCGGGGGAGGGGGAGACCCAGTACTTC
CDR3aa: CASRPLAGEGETQYF
d_gene: TRBD2
j_gene: TRBJ2-5
abundance: NA
len: 15
v_gene: TRBV6-5

CDR3nt: TGTGCCAGCTCACCGGTGGGTATAGCGGGAGCCGAGCAGTACTTC
CDR3aa: CASSPVGIAGAEQYF
d_gene: TRBD2
j_gene: TRBJ2-7
abundance: NA
len: 15
v_gene: TRBV18

CDR3nt: TGTGCCAGCAGGGCAACTAGCGAGGGTGAGCAGTTCTTC
CDR3aa: CASRATSEGEQFF
d_gene: TRBD2
j_gene: TRBJ2-1
abundance: NA
len: 13
v_gene: TRBV12-3/TRBV12-4

CDR3nt: TGTGCCAGCAGTTTAATTAGGGGGCGCGTTGGCACTGAAGCTTTCTTT
CDR3aa: CASSLIRGRVGTEAFF
d_gene: TRBD1
j_gene: TRBJ1-1
abundance: NA
len: 16
v_gene: TRBV27

CDR3nt: TGTGCCAGCAGCTTTCGGGACACCAGATTAGGAGATACGCAGTATTTT
CDR3aa: CASSFRDTRLGDTQYF
d_gene: NA
j_gene: TRBJ2-3
abundance: NA
len: 16
v_gene: TRBV7-3

CDR3nt: TGCGCCAGCAGCTTAGGTGGGGGGAATTCCTATAATTCACCCCTCCACTTT
CDR3aa: CASSLGGGNSYNSPLHF
d_gene: NA
j_gene: TRBJ1-6
abundance: NA
len: 17
v_gene: TRBV5-1

CDR3nt: TGTGCCAGCAGCTATGGAATAGGCCGACAGACTGAAGCTTTCTTT
CDR3aa: CASSYGIGRQTEAFF
d_gene: NA
j_gene: TRBJ1-1
abundance: NA
len: 15
v_gene: TRBV5-6

CDR3nt: TGTGCCAGCAGCTCCCCTCCGGGCACAGATACGCAGTATTTT
CDR3aa: CASSSPPGTDTQYF
d_gene: NA
j_gene: TRBJ2-3
abundance: NA
len: 14
v_gene: TRBV7-2

CDR3nt: TGTGCCAGCTCCTCCGACCCTCGACTGAATAGCGCTGAAGCTTTCTTT
CDR3aa: CASSSDPRLNSAEAFF
d_gene: NA
j_gene: TRBJ1-1
abundance: NA
len: 16
v_gene: TRBV27

CDR3nt: TGTGCCAGCAGTTACCGCACCCCGGGACTCCATTTCCTCATGGACTTC
CDR3aa: CASSYRTPGLHFLMDF
d_gene: NA
j_gene: TRBJ2-7
abundance: NA
len: 16
v_gene: TRBV6-5

CDR3nt: TGTGCCAGCAGCGTTACCGGGACAGGGAACGGCGAGCAGTACTTC
CDR3aa: CASSVTGTGNGEQYF
d_gene: TRBD1
j_gene: TRBJ2-7
abundance: few
len: 15
v_gene: TRBV5-4

CDR3nt: TGTGCCAGCAGCTTTGGTGGGGGGTACACTGAAGCTTTCTTT
CDR3aa: CASSFGGGYTEAFF
d_gene: NA
j_gene: TRBJ1-1
abundance: NA
len: 14
v_gene: TRBV7-9

CDR3nt: TGTGCCAGCAGCCCCGACAGGGGCCTTTATAATTCACCCCTCCACTTT
CDR3aa: CASSPDRGLYNSPLHF
d_gene: TRBD1
j_gene: TRBJ1-6
abundance: NA
len: 16
v_gene: TRBV7-2

CDR3nt: TGCGCCAGCAGACCCGGGGATAGCGGAAGCTCCTACGAGCAGTACTTC
CDR3aa: CASRPGDSGSSYEQYF
d_gene: NA
j_gene: TRBJ2-7
abundance: NA
len: 16
v_gene: TRBV5-1

CDR3nt: TGTGCCATCTCAACCCCGGGACAGGGGATCGTTTACGAGCAGTACTTC
CDR3aa: CAISTPGQGIVYEQYF
d_gene: TRBD1
j_gene: TRBJ2-7
abundance: few
len: 16
v_gene: TRBV19

CDR3nt: TGTGCCAGTAGTATCGACAGGGCAATGGCCAATGAGCAGTTCTTC
CDR3aa: CASSIDRAMANEQFF
d_gene: TRBD1
j_gene: TRBJ2-1
abundance: once
len: 15
v_gene: TRBV19

CDR3nt: TGTGCCAGCAGTGAAGCGGAGGGGAGAGGCCAGCCCCAGCATTTT
CDR3aa: CASSEAEGRGQPQHF
d_gene: NA
j_gene: TRBJ1-5
abundance: NA
len: 15
v_gene: TRBV6-1

CDR3nt: TGTGCCAGCAGTGACTTGACAGGGGAAAAGGTAGACAATGAGCAGTTCTTC
CDR3aa: CASSDLTGEKVDNEQFF
d_gene: TRBD1
j_gene: TRBJ2-1
abundance: NA
len: 17
v_gene: TRBV6-4

CDR3nt: TGTGCCAGCAGCGTTGACTTGTTCGGCGAGCAGTACTTC
CDR3aa: CASSVDLFGEQYF
d_gene: NA
j_gene: TRBJ2-7
abundance: NA
len: 13
v_gene: TRBV9

CDR3nt: TGTGCCAGCAGTACAGGGAATCAAGAGACCCAGTACTTC
CDR3aa: CASSTGNQETQYF
d_gene: NA
j_gene: TRBJ2-5
abundance: NA
len: 13
v_gene: TRBV12-3/TRBV12-4

CDR3nt: TGTGCCAGCAGTGTCTCCAGGGAGGGGGAAGCTTTCTTT
CDR3aa: CASSVSREGEAFF
d_gene: NA
j_gene: TRBJ1-1
abundance: NA
len: 13
v_gene: TRBV2

CDR3nt: TGTGCCTGGAGTGACAACACGAACACTGAAGCTTTCTTT
CDR3aa: CAWSDNTNTEAFF
d_gene: NA
j_gene: TRBJ1-1
abundance: NA
len: 13
v_gene: TRBV30

CDR3nt: TGTGCCAGCAGCGTTGGGCGTAACTATGGCTACACCTTC
CDR3aa: CASSVGRNYGYTF
d_gene: NA
j_gene: TRBJ1-2
abundance: NA
len: 13
v_gene: TRBV6-5

CDR3nt: TGTGCCAGCAGCCCCCTTCGGGAGACCCAGTACTTC
CDR3aa: CASSPLRETQYF
d_gene: NA
j_gene: TRBJ2-5
abundance: NA
len: 12
v_gene: TRBV12-3/TRBV12-4

CDR3nt: TGTGCCAGCAGCTTGGCCGGCGGTACCTACGAGCAGTACTTC
CDR3aa: CASSLAGGTYEQYF
d_gene: NA
j_gene: TRBJ2-7
abundance: NA
len: 14
v_gene: TRBV5-6

CDR3nt: TGTGCCAGCAGCCCCATGGGGGGGTCCCTCTACGAGCAGTACTTC
CDR3aa: CASSPMGGSLYEQYF
d_gene: TRBD2
j_gene: TRBJ2-7
abundance: once
len: 15
v_gene: TRBV7-3

CDR3nt: TGTGCCAGCAGCTTAGCAACGGGGGGTTCCAATTCACCCCTCCACTTT
CDR3aa: CASSLATGGSNSPLHF
d_gene: NA
j_gene: TRBJ1-6
abundance: few
len: 16
v_gene: TRBV11-2

CDR3nt: TGTGCCAGTAGTATCTCCCCCGACTCCGGCAATCAGCCCCAGCATTTT
CDR3aa: CASSISPDSGNQPQHF
d_gene: NA
j_gene: TRBJ1-5
abundance: NA
len: 16
v_gene: TRBV19

CDR3nt: TGTGCCAGCAGTCTCAACCGGGACAAATATGGCTACACCTTC
CDR3aa: CASSLNRDKYGYTF
d_gene: NA
j_gene: TRBJ1-2
abundance: NA
len: 14
v_gene: TRBV6-5

CDR3nt: TGTGCCAGCAGTTACGACAGGGAGAAGGGAAACACCATATATTTT
CDR3aa: CASSYDREKGNTIYF
d_gene: TRBD1
j_gene: TRBJ1-3
abundance: medium-sized
len: 15
v_gene: TRBV6-5

CDR3nt: TGTGCCAGCAGGCCAGCGGGCCGAGGGGATACGCAGTATTTT
CDR3aa: CASRPAGRGDTQYF
d_gene: NA
j_gene: TRBJ2-3
abundance: NA
len: 14
v_gene: TRBV11-2

CDR3nt: TGTGCCAGCAGTTTACGGGCAGGGGCCGGGGGAAACACCATATATTTT
CDR3aa: CASSLRAGAGGNTIYF
d_gene: NA
j_gene: TRBJ1-3
abundance: NA
len: 16
v_gene: TRBV27

CDR3nt: TGCGCCAGCAGCCAATCCCCTAGCGGGAGGGAGGCCAAAAACATTCAGTACTTC
CDR3aa: CASSQSPSGREAKNIQYF
d_gene: TRBD2
j_gene: TRBJ2-4
abundance: once
len: 18
v_gene: TRBV4-1

CDR3nt: TGTGCCAGCAGCAGGACAGTTAACACTGAAGCTTTCTTT
CDR3aa: CASSRTVNTEAFF
d_gene: NA
j_gene: TRBJ1-1
abundance: NA
len: 13
v_gene: TRBV5-8

CDR3nt: TGTGCCAGCAGTACCGGGGGGGAGCAGTACTTC
CDR3aa: CASSTGGEQYF
d_gene: TRBD2
j_gene: TRBJ2-7
abundance: NA
len: 11
v_gene: TRBV6-2/TRBV6-3

CDR3nt: TGCGCCAGCAGCTTGGATTTTGCGGGAGGGGTCACAGATACGCAGTATTTT
CDR3aa: CASSLDFAGGVTDTQYF
d_gene: TRBD2
j_gene: TRBJ2-3
abundance: NA
len: 17
v_gene: TRBV5-1

CDR3nt: TGTGCCAGCAGCTCGTATGGGACTAGTGCCCCCGAGCAGTACTTC
CDR3aa: CASSSYGTSAPEQYF
d_gene: TRBD2
j_gene: TRBJ2-7
abundance: NA
len: 15
v_gene: TRBV11-2

CDR3nt: TGTGCCAGCAGTTTAAGGTGGGGGCGAGACACAGATACGCAGTATTTT
CDR3aa: CASSLRWGRDTDTQYF
d_gene: NA
j_gene: TRBJ2-3
abundance: NA
len: 16
v_gene: TRBV27

CDR3nt: TGTGCCAGCAGCTGGGACAGAGAGACCCAGTACTTC
CDR3aa: CASSWDRETQYF
d_gene: TRBD1
j_gene: TRBJ2-5
abundance: NA
len: 12
v_gene: TRBV7-2

CDR3nt: TGTGCCAGCAGCTTAGGCGGGGACTATTCTTCTCATGAGCAGTTCTTC
CDR3aa: CASSLGGDYSSHEQFF
d_gene: TRBD2
j_gene: TRBJ2-1
abundance: NA
len: 16
v_gene: TRBV7-9

CDR3nt: TGTGCCAGCAGCTCCCCGTGGGCTAGCGGGGGGTTAAAAGATACGCAGTATTTT
CDR3aa: CASSSPWASGGLKDTQYF
d_gene: TRBD2
j_gene: TRBJ2-3
abundance: NA
len: 18
v_gene: TRBV9

CDR3nt: TGTGCCACCGGAGGACAGGACTCCTACGAGCAGTACTTC
CDR3aa: CATGGQDSYEQYF
d_gene: TRBD1
j_gene: TRBJ2-7
abundance: NA
len: 13
v_gene: TRBV24-1

CDR3nt: TGTGCCAGCAGCGGACAGGTTAGCAATCAGCCCCAGCATTTT
CDR3aa: CASSGQVSNQPQHF
d_gene: TRBD1
j_gene: TRBJ1-5
abundance: NA
len: 14
v_gene: TRBV3-1/TRBV3-2

CDR3nt: TGTGCCAGCAGCATGGGACAGGGATTTGGGCATAAGTACTTC
CDR3aa: CASSMGQGFGHKYF
d_gene: TRBD1
j_gene: TRBJ2-5
abundance: NA
len: 14
v_gene: TRBV5-6

CDR3nt: TGTGCCAGCAGCCTCGGGACAGAGGTCCAGTACTTC
CDR3aa: CASSLGTEVQYF
d_gene: TRBD1
j_gene: TRBJ2-5
abundance: NA
len: 12
v_gene: TRBV2

CDR3nt: TGTGCCAGCAGTTACAGCTCCTACAATGAGCAGTTCTTC
CDR3aa: CASSYSSYNEQFF
d_gene: NA
j_gene: TRBJ2-1
abundance: NA
len: 13
v_gene: TRBV27

CDR3nt: TGTGCCAGTAGTATAGGGGACAGCCAGTTGGACACTGAAGCTTTCTTT
CDR3aa: CASSIGDSQLDTEAFF
d_gene: TRBD1
j_gene: TRBJ1-1
abundance: NA
len: 16
v_gene: TRBV19

CDR3nt: TGTGCCAGCAGTGAAGGACAGGGGGGAGAGGGCTACACCTTC
CDR3aa: CASSEGQGGEGYTF
d_gene: TRBD1
j_gene: TRBJ1-2
abundance: NA
len: 14
v_gene: TRBV6-1

CDR3nt: TGTGCCAGCTCACCACCGGGGAGACTAGCGGGGGTCGAGCAGTACTTC
CDR3aa: CASSPPGRLAGVEQYF
d_gene: TRBD2
j_gene: TRBJ2-7
abundance: once
len: 16
v_gene: TRBV18

CDR3nt: TGTGCCAGCAGCTCCCAACCGGCAGGGAGGATCTACAATGAGCAGTTCTTC
CDR3aa: CASSSQPAGRIYNEQFF
d_gene: NA
j_gene: TRBJ2-1
abundance: NA
len: 17
v_gene: TRBV7-3

CDR3nt: TGTGCCAGCAGGGGGACACCGTCCTACGAGCAGTACTTC
CDR3aa: CASRGTPSYEQYF
d_gene: NA
j_gene: TRBJ2-7
abundance: NA
len: 13
v_gene: TRBV28

CDR3nt: TGTGCCAGCAGTTTTCGACTAGCGGGGGGACTCAGCACAGATACGCAGTATTTT
CDR3aa: CASSFRLAGGLSTDTQYF
d_gene: TRBD2
j_gene: TRBJ2-3
abundance: NA
len: 18
v_gene: TRBV2

CDR3nt: TGTGCCAGCAGCATAACAGGGTCCTCCTACGAGCAGTACTTC
CDR3aa: CASSITGSSYEQYF
d_gene: NA
j_gene: TRBJ2-7
abundance: NA
len: 14
v_gene: TRBV3-1/TRBV3-2

CDR3nt: TGTGCCAGCAGTATGCAGGGATACACTGAAGCTTTCTTT
CDR3aa: CASSMQGYTEAFF
d_gene: NA
j_gene: TRBJ1-1
abundance: many
len: 13
v_gene: TRBV28